A selection of T cell receptor beta chains follows, all from one sample in a study of T cell responses to AZD1222 COVID-19 vaccine. Sequenced by immunoSEQ multiplex PCR; TCRdb stores in-frame clones only, minus some. This sample carries tens of thousands of clones, over 75% of them seen once, and the ten largest clones take roughly 19%. Sequencing was performed on peripheral blood, taken on day 0 of AZD1222 vaccination. The source is an adult in good health. Each CDR3 is given with its conserved first and last residue. The order of the fields is CDR3 protein, CDR3 DNA, V gene, clone size, D gene, J gene. D genes are given only for firm matches. Clone size is given for some rows only: seen once, a few or many times, or a class if the clone is expanded.

CASSEALRRQPQHF TGTGCCAGCAGTGAAGCGCTTCGGAGGCAGCCCCAGCATTTT TRBV2 - - TRBJ1-5
CASTATANTEAFF TGTGCCAGCACCGCAACAGCGAACACTGAAGCTTTCTTT TRBV12-3/TRBV12-4 - - TRBJ1-1
CASIRGGNYGYTF TGTGCCAGTATAAGAGGGGGCAACTATGGCTACACCTTC TRBV2 - TRBD1 TRBJ1-2
CASSSDRERYNEQFF TGTGCCAGCAGCTCGGACAGGGAGCGCTACAATGAGCAGTTCTTC TRBV5-4 - TRBD1 TRBJ2-1
CAWGSTDTQYF TGTGCCTGGGGGAGCACAGATACGCAGTATTTT TRBV30 - - TRBJ2-3
CASSSGQLHGYTF TGTGCCAGCAGCTCGGGACAGCTGCATGGCTACACCTTC TRBV7-9 - TRBD1 TRBJ1-2
CASSMGQGASGANVLTF TGTGCCAGTAGTATGGGCCAGGGGGCGTCTGGGGCCAACGTCCTGACTTTC TRBV19 - TRBD1 TRBJ2-6
CSARTRMNTEAFF TGCAGCGCCAGGACAAGGATGAACACTGAAGCTTTCTTT TRBV29-1 - - TRBJ1-1
CASSRFIGAGTGELFF TGTGCCAGCAGCCGGTTCATAGGGGCGGGCACCGGGGAGCTGTTTTTT TRBV11-2 - - TRBJ2-2
CATSRPDAGARNTIYF TGTGCCACCAGCAGACCCGATGCAGGCGCAAGAAACACCATATATTTT TRBV15 - - TRBJ1-3
CASNAVRVGTEAFF TGTGCCAGTAACGCGGTTAGAGTGGGCACTGAAGCTTTCTTT TRBV19 - - TRBJ1-1
CASSLQSPASPDTQYF TGCGCCAGCAGCTTGCAGAGCCCCGCAAGCCCAGATACGCAGTATTTT TRBV5-1 - - TRBJ2-3
CASRLAGSGNTIYF TGCGCCAGCAGGCTCGCAGGTTCTGGAAACACCATATATTTT TRBV5-1 - - TRBJ1-3
CAWSVSSAYGYTF TGTGCCTGGAGTGTAAGTTCGGCTTATGGCTACACCTTC TRBV30 - - TRBJ1-2
CASSQDLTTGIIYGYTF TGCGCCAGCAGCCAAGACCTCACGACAGGAATAATCTATGGCTACACCTTC TRBV4-1 - - TRBJ1-2
CASSFPTSGGPGEQFF TGTGCCAGCAGTTTCCCGACTAGCGGGGGGCCTGGAGAGCAGTTCTTC TRBV27 - TRBD2 TRBJ2-1
CSVLYAGRNTEAFF TGCAGCGTCCTGTACGCAGGGCGGAACACTGAAGCTTTCTTT TRBV29-1 - - TRBJ1-1
CASSNAGVIYGYTF TGTGCCAGCAGTAACGCGGGGGTTATCTATGGCTACACCTTC TRBV6-6 - - TRBJ1-2
CAWSVLRGSQETQYF TGTGCCTGGAGTGTACTAAGGGGGAGTCAAGAGACCCAGTACTTC TRBV30 - - TRBJ2-5
CASSLGPHNEQFF TGTGCCAGCAGCCTCGGACCCCACAATGAGCAGTTCTTC TRBV14 - - TRBJ2-1
CASSPDKKYGYTF TGTGCCAGCAGCCCGGACAAGAAGTATGGCTACACCTTC TRBV6-6 - - TRBJ1-2
CASSGQGTGNEKLFF TGTGCCAGCAGCGGACAAGGTACGGGTAATGAAAAACTGTTTTTT TRBV4-2 - - TRBJ1-4
CSVESGVNSPLHF TGCAGCGTTGAATCGGGGGTGAATTCACCCCTCCACTTT TRBV29-1 - - TRBJ1-6
CASSEGQGDATNEKLFF TGTGCCAGCAGTGAAGGACAGGGCGATGCAACTAATGAAAAACTGTTTTTT TRBV6-1 - TRBD1 TRBJ1-4
CASSKGQGFSEAFF TGTGCCAGCAGCAAGGGACAGGGTTTTTCTGAAGCTTTCTTT TRBV11-1 - TRBD1 TRBJ1-1
CASSQDRGSKIWGYTF TGTGCCAGCAGCCAAGATCGGGGATCTAAGATATGGGGCTACACCTTC TRBV3-1/TRBV3-2 - - TRBJ1-2
CASSDLIGNTEAFF TGTGCCAGCAGTGACCTGATAGGAAACACTGAAGCTTTCTTT TRBV6-1 - - TRBJ1-1
CASSLVANYGYTF TGTGCCAGCAGTTTGGTGGCTAACTATGGCTACACCTTC TRBV12-3/TRBV12-4 - - TRBJ1-2
CASSVGASSGNTIYF TGTGCCAGCAGCGTAGGGGCGAGCTCTGGAAACACCATATATTTT TRBV9 few - TRBJ1-3
CASSPAQAISYGYTF TGTGCCAGCTCACCCGCACAGGCGATAAGCTATGGCTACACCTTC TRBV18 - - TRBJ1-2
CAWSSGFSGNTIYF TGTGCCTGGAGTTCAGGGTTTTCTGGAAACACCATATATTTT TRBV30 - - TRBJ1-3
CASSEAPTITDTQYF TGTGCCAGCAGTGAAGCTCCTACCATCACAGATACGCAGTATTTT TRBV2 - - TRBJ2-3
CASSRTSGGILETQYF TGTGCCAGCAGCCGGACTAGCGGGGGGATTTTAGAGACCCAGTACTTC TRBV28 - TRBD2 TRBJ2-5
CSVPDDRGANYGYTF TGCAGCGTTCCGGATGATCGGGGGGCGAACTATGGCTACACCTTC TRBV29-1 - - TRBJ1-2
CASSLQGGRGNEQFF TGTGCCAGCAGCTTACAGGGGGGCCGCGGCAATGAGCAGTTCTTC TRBV7-6 - - TRBJ2-1
CASSPKTGMNTEAFF TGTGCCAGCTCGCCAAAGACAGGCATGAACACTGAAGCTTTCTTT TRBV18 - - TRBJ1-1
CASSGLGYGYTF TGTGCCAGCAGTGGACTTGGGTATGGCTACACCTTC TRBV28 - - TRBJ1-2
CAAGGRDHYGYTF TGTGCCGCCGGGGGCAGGGATCACTATGGCTACACCTTC TRBV10-3 - - TRBJ1-2
CASSSFSRWGQGENNEQFF TGTGCCAGCAGCTCCTTTTCCCGGTGGGGACAGGGGGAGAACAATGAGCAGTTCTTC TRBV11-3 once TRBD1 TRBJ2-1
CASSVASGGPSYNEQFF TGTGCCAGCAGCGTAGCAAGCGGGGGCCCCTCCTACAATGAGCAGTTCTTC TRBV9 - TRBD2 TRBJ2-1
CASSVPGQRNQPQHF TGTGCCAGCAGCGTCCCGGGACAGCGCAATCAGCCCCAGCATTTT TRBV11-3 - TRBD1 TRBJ1-5
CASSGGGGYEKLFF TGTGCCAGCAGCGGGGGAGGGGGATATGAAAAACTGTTTTTT TRBV7-8 - - TRBJ1-4